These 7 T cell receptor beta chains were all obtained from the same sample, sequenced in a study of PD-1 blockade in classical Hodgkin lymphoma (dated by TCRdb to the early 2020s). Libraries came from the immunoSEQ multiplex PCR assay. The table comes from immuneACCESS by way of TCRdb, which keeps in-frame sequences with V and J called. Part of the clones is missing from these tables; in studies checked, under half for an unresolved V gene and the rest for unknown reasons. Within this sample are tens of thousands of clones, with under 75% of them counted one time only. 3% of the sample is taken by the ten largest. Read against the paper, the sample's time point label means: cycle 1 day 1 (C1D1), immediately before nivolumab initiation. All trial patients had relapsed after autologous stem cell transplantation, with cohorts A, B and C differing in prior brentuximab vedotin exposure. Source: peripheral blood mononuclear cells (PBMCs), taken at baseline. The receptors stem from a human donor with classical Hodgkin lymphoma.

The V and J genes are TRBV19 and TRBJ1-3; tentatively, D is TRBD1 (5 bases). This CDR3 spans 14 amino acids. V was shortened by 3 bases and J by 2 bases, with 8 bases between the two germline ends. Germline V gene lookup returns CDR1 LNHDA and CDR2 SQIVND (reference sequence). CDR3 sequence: CASSILGAGNTIYF. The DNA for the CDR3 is TGTGCCAGTAGTATTTTAGGGGCTGGAAACACCATATATTTT. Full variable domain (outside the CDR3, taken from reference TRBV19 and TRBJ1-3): DGGITQSPKYLFRKEGQNVTLSCEQNLNHDAMYWYRQDPGQGLRLIYYSQIVNDFQKGDIAEGYSVSREKKESFPLTVTSAQKNPTAFYLCASSILGAGNTIYFGEGSWLTVV.

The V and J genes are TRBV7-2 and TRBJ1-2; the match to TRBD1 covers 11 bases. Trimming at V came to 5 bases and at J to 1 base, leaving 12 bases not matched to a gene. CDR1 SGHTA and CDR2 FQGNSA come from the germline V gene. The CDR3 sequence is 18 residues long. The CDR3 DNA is TGTGCCAGCAGCCTACCCCGGGACAGGGGGTTAGGTAACTATGGCTACACCTTC. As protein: CASSLPRDRGLGNYGYTF.

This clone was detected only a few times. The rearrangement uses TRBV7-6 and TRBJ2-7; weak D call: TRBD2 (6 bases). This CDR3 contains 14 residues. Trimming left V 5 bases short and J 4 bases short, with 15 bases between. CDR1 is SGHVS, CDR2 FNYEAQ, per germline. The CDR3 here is CASSPPGTSYEQYF. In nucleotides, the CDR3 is TGTGCCAGCAGCCCGCCCGGGACTTCATACGAGCAGTACTTC.

CDR3 DNA: TGTGCCAGCAGCATGCAGGGGGCGTATAATTCACCCCTCCACTTT. As protein: CASSMQGAYNSPLHF. V is TRBV7-6 and J is TRBJ1-6; 8 bases match TRBD1. V was clipped by 5 bases and J by 4 bases; unmatched bases: 4. The CDR3 is made up of 15 amino acids. The germline V gene has CDR1 SGHVS and CDR2 FNYEAQ.

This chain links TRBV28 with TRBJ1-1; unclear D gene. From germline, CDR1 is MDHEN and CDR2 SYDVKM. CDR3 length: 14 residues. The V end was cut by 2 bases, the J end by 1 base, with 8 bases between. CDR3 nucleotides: TGTGCCAGCAGTTTAATTATAGCGAACACTGAAGCTTTCTTT. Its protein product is CASSLIIANTEAFF. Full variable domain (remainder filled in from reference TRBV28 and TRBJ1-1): DVKVTQSSRYLVKRTGEKVFLECVQDMDHENMFWYRQDPGLGLRLIYFSYDVKMKEKGDIPEGYSVSREKKERFSLILESASTNQTSMYLCASSLIIANTEAFFGQGTRLTVV.

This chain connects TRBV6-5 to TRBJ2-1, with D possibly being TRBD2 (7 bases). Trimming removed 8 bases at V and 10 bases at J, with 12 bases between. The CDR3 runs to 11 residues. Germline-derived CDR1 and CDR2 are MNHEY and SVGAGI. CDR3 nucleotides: TGTGCCAGCGGGGGGGGCGGGGAGCAGTTCTTC. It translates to CASGGGGEQFF.

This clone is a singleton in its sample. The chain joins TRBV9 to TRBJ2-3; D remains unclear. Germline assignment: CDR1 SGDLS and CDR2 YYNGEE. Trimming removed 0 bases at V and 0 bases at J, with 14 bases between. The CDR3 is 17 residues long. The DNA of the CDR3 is TGTGCCAGCAGCGTAGCTCCCCGATCATATAGCACAGATACGCAGTATTTT. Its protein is CASSVAPRSYSTDTQYF.